The 26 T cell receptor beta chains below were found in one sample sequenced in a study of beta chain features in type 1 diabetes. Of the isolated RNA, all was reverse transcribed, and so the sequenced material was expressed TCRB transcripts. Produced via immunoSEQ multiplex PCR; TCRdb's table is partial and in-frame only. Of some 900,000 clones listed, about a sixth were seen once; the top ten hold around 0.02%. The sequencing sample was made of naive CD4+ T cells from blood. These TCRs come from a woman between 18 and 29 years old in good health.

This chain connects TRBV11-2 to TRBJ2-3, with a tentative D call TRBD1 (5 bases). Germline CDR1 SGHAT, CDR2 FQNNGV. This CDR3 spans 15 amino acids. The germline V and J ends were trimmed by 2 bases and 2 bases, with 11 bases remaining between them. CDR3 DNA: TGTGCCAGCAGCTTACAGGGTGGATTCACAGATACGCAGTATTTT. As protein: CASSLQGGFTDTQYF.

This clone has more than one count but fewer than ten. The V and J genes are TRBV28 and TRBJ1-1, with D tentatively TRBD1 (5 bases). The CDR3 spans 13 residues. V shed 3 bases and J shed 7 bases, with 12 bases lying between them. Germline-derived CDR1 and CDR2 are MDHEN and SYDVKM. CDR3 nucleotide sequence: TGTGCCAGCAGTTTTCCGGGGCAGTTTGAAGCTTTCTTT. Translation: CASSFPGQFEAFF. Full variable domain (outside the CDR3, taken from reference TRBV28 and TRBJ1-1): DVKVTQSSRYLVKRTGEKVFLECVQDMDHENMFWYRQDPGLGLRLIYFSYDVKMKEKGDIPEGYSVSREKKERFSLILESASTNQTSMYLCASSFPGQFEAFFGQGTRLTVV.

This clone was recorded a few times. The V and J genes are TRBV6-6 and TRBJ1-1; no firm D call. Germline lookup yields CDR1 MNHNY and CDR2 SVGAGI (reference sequence). Trimming left V 2 bases short and J 5 bases short, with 15 bases between. The CDR3 totals 15 residues. This CDR3 reads CASSYVGRLGTEAFF. CDR3 DNA: TGTGCCAGCAGTTACGTAGGACGGTTGGGGACTGAAGCTTTCTTT.

The J gene is TRBJ2-3, the V gene TRBV19; 9 positions match TRBD1. The germline CDR1 and CDR2 sequences are LNHDA and SQIVND (reference sequence). CDR3 length equals 15 residues. The J segment lost 1 base and the V segment lost 7 bases, leaving 6 bases of the junction unmatched. In DNA form, the CDR3 reads TGTGCCAGTACCGAGAGGGACAGGGGCACAGATACGCAGTATTTT. This gives the protein CASTERDRGTDTQYF.

This clone was observed a handful of times. The genes are TRBV28 and TRBJ2-7; D gene ambiguous. Germline CDR1 and CDR2: MDHEN and SYDVKM. The CDR3 consists of 12 residues. The V and J ends lost 2 bases and 2 bases respectively, with 4 bases between them. The CDR3 DNA follows: TGTGCCAGCAGTTTAGACACCTACGAGCAGTACTTC. Residues: CASSLDTYEQYF.

This clone appeared a few times. This rearrangement joins TRBV28 to TRBJ1-1, with D maybe TRBD1 (5 bases). V gave up 6 bases and J gave up 5 bases, with 16 bases separating them. Germline CDR1 reads MDHEN; CDR2 reads SYDVKM. This CDR3 is built from 14 residues. The CDR3 region has the DNA TGTGCCAGCAGACCCAGGACCCGGGGGACTGAAGCTTTCTTT. Amino acid sequence: CASRPRTRGTEAFF.

The rearrangement joins TRBV27 to TRBJ2-4; TRBD1 matches 7 bases. With 5 bases clipped from V and 2 bases from J, the junction kept 9 bases outside the gene matches. In germline, CDR1 is MNHEY, CDR2 SMNVEV (reference sequence). This CDR3 region has 16 residues. The CDR3 protein is CASSPVQQGPKNIQYF. The CDR3, as DNA: TGTGCCAGCAGTCCAGTCCAACAGGGGCCCAAAAACATTCAGTACTTC.

In this sample, this clone turned up a few times. J is TRBJ2-1 and V is TRBV6-5; maybe TRBD1 (5 bases). V was pared by 5 bases and J by 9 bases, with 14 bases between. CDR3 length: 13 residues. Germline assignment: CDR1 MNHEY and CDR2 SVGAGI. CDR3 in DNA: TGTGCCAGCAGTCAGACTGGGGCTCGTGAGCAGTTCTTC. Encoded protein: CASSQTGAREQFF.

A few counts support this clone. The chain joins TRBV4-2 to TRBJ1-5; 9 bases map to TRBD1. The CDR3 is 15 amino acids. Germline-derived CDR1 and CDR2 are LGHNA and YNFKEQ. The V gene end was trimmed by 1 base and the J gene end by 4 bases; junction bases not matched to a gene: 2. CDR3: CASSQGQGVNQPQHF. The DNA for the CDR3 is TGTGCCAGCAGCCAAGGACAGGGGGTTAATCAGCCCCAGCATTTT.

The V call is TRBV5-1, the J call TRBJ1-1; TRBD1 matches at 7 bases. The V and J ends lost 4 bases and 0 bases, in that order; junction bases with no gene match: 9. The CDR3 extends over 16 amino acids. Germline V CDR1 and CDR2: SGHRS, YFSETQ. CDR3 sequence (DNA): TGCGCCAGCAGCCTAACAGGGGAAAGAATGAACACTGAAGCTTTCTTT. Residues: CASSLTGERMNTEAFF.

This clone was seen a few times. The chain joins TRBV20-1 to TRBJ1-4, with D hard to call. The CDR3 is 10 amino acids. Germline V CDR1 and CDR2: DFQATT, SNEGSKA (reference sequence). V lost 3 bases, J lost 7 bases, and 3 bases lay in between. In nucleotides, the CDR3 is TGCAGTGCTAGGTCTGAAAAACTGTTTTTT. It specifies CSARSEKLFF.

This chain connects TRBV7-3 to TRBJ1-4; D is possibly TRBD1 (6 bases). Trimming removed 2 bases at V and 11 bases at J, with 15 bases between. The germline V gene has CDR1 SGHTA and CDR2 FQGTGA. This CDR3 is built from 14 residues. CDR3 loop: CASSLAQGKNKLFF. The CDR3 DNA sequence: TGTGCCAGCAGCTTAGCGCAGGGGAAGAACAAACTGTTTTTT.

This clone has just a few counts. This chain uses TRBV29-1 with TRBJ2-1; 14 bases are shared with TRBD2. V trimming: 4 bases; J trimming: 8 bases; junction bases outside the gene matches: 10. The CDR3 consists of 16 residues. The germline CDR1 and CDR2 sequences are SQVTM and ANQGSEA. Here the CDR3 DNA reads TGCAGCGTTGGAGGGACTAGCGGGAGACCCAGGGATGAGCAGTTCTTC. Its translation: CSVGGTSGRPRDEQFF.

The genes are TRBV7-2 and TRBJ2-3; D tentatively reads TRBD1 or TRBD2 (5 bases each). The CDR3 is 13 residues long. The germline V gene has CDR1 SGHTA and CDR2 FQGNSA. Trimming took off 5 bases at V and 4 bases at J, with 10 bases between the two ends. Written as DNA, the CDR3 is TGTGCCAGCAGCCGGGACGCCTCAGATACGCAGTATTTT. It yields the protein CASSRDASDTQYF.

The chain couples TRBV5-1 to TRBJ2-1; no clear D. Germline loops: CDR1 SGHRS, CDR2 YFSETQ. The CDR3 has 13 residues. Trimming stripped 7 bases from V and 6 bases from J, with 14 bases between. The CDR3 reads CASHLGLGNEQFF. In DNA form, the CDR3 reads TGCGCCAGCCACCTCGGGCTGGGCAATGAGCAGTTCTTC.

This clone was observed a handful of times. This chain connects TRBV28 to TRBJ2-1; D gene unclear. V lost 6 bases and J lost 8, with 8 bases in between. CDR1 is MDHEN and CDR2 is SYDVKM in the germline V gene. The CDR3 covers 11 residues. The CDR3 loop is CASRTYHEQFF. The CDR3 DNA sequence: TGTGCCAGCAGGACGTATCATGAGCAGTTCTTC.

This chain links TRBV2 with TRBJ1-1; 7 positions agree with TRBD1. V was pared by 1 base and J by 3 bases, with 8 bases of the junction left unmatched. Germline V gene data show CDR1 as SNHLY and CDR2 as FYNNEI. The CDR3 has 16 amino acids. The CDR3 here is CASSEEPSRGYTEAFF. Here the CDR3 DNA reads TGTGCCAGCAGTGAAGAACCGTCCAGGGGGTACACTGAAGCTTTCTTT.

This clone was detected only a few times. The rearrangement links TRBV21-1 to TRBJ2-5; the table's D call, TRBD2, was not checked against the DNA. TRBV21-1 has pseudogene status. This CDR3 is 16 amino acids long. The CDR3 loop reads CASTWGLAGFQETQYF. DNA of the CDR3: TGTGCCAGCACATGGGGACTAGCGGGTTTCCAAGAGACCCAGTACTTC.

The J gene is TRBJ2-2, the V gene TRBV20-1; D remains unclear. This CDR3 comprises 11 residues. Germline assignment: CDR1 DFQATT and CDR2 SNEGSKA (reference sequence). V lost 2 bases and J lost 2, with 0 bases in between. The CDR3 sequence is CSARNTGELFF. The DNA for the CDR3 is TGCAGTGCTAGAAACACCGGGGAGCTGTTTTTT.

The chain links TRBV9 to TRBJ2-3, with 13 bases fitting TRBD2. The junction had 6 bases not matched to a gene; V was cut back by 0 bases and J by 2 bases. The CDR3 extends over 18 amino acids. Germline V gene sequence: CDR1 SGDLS, CDR2 YYNGEE. CDR3 loop: CASSVATTSGRFTDTQYF. CDR3 in DNA: TGTGCCAGCAGCGTAGCGACGACTAGCGGGAGGTTCACAGATACGCAGTATTTT.

This clone has just a few counts. This CDR3 is also generated by other DNA sequences in the sample. This chain joins TRBV5-1 and TRBJ1-1; D is unresolved. This CDR3 is 14 amino acids long. From germline, CDR1 is SGHRS and CDR2 YFSETQ. V dropped 1 base and J dropped 0 bases, with 7 bases sitting between them. CDR3: CASSLTVMNTEAFF. The CDR3 DNA is TGCGCCAGCAGCTTGACAGTTATGAACACTGAAGCTTTCTTT.

This clone was detected a few times. The chain is built from TRBV13 and TRBJ2-7; D not resolved. Trimming removed 3 bases at V and 6 bases at J, with 24 bases between. Germline assignment: CDR1 PRHDT and CDR2 FYEKMQ (reference sequence). The CDR3 is 17 amino acids. This chain's CDR3 is CASSLAYFRWASGEQYF. CDR3 sequence (DNA): TGTGCCAGCAGCTTGGCATATTTTCGATGGGCCTCCGGCGAGCAGTACTTC.

As for this clone: The sample carries other DNA sequences with the same CDR3. The chain joins TRBV19 to TRBJ2-7; D unresolved. The CDR3 spans 11 residues. From germline, CDR1 is LNHDA and CDR2 SQIVND (reference sequence). V was pared by 3 bases and J by 4 bases, with 4 bases between. The chain's CDR3 is CASSIGYEQYF. CDR3 in DNA: TGTGCCAGTAGTATCGGTTACGAGCAGTACTTC.

This clone was counted a few times. The V and J genes are TRBV4-2 and TRBJ1-3, with no clear D. The V and J ends lost 0 bases and 8 bases respectively, with 2 bases between them. The CDR3 runs 11 residues. CDR1 and CDR2 from the germline V gene are LGHNA and YNFKEQ. Here the CDR3 DNA reads TGTGCCAGCAGCCAAGAAGACACCATATATTTT. It yields the protein CASSQEDTIYF.

This clone has just a few counts. This chain joins TRBV28 and TRBJ1-4, with D tentatively TRBD1 (5 bases). This CDR3 contains 13 residues. The V gene's germline CDR1 is MDHEN and CDR2 SYDVKM. V lost 6 bases, J lost 5 bases, and 10 bases lay in between. The CDR3 region has the DNA TGTGCCAGCAGGAGGGGTCCCAATGAAAAACTGTTTTTT. It translates to CASRRGPNEKLFF.

In nucleotides, the CDR3 is TGCGCCAGCAGCTTAGACAATTACAATGAGCAGTTCTTC. Translated, it gives CASSLDNYNEQFF. The J gene is TRBJ2-1, the V gene TRBV5-1; no definite D call. Germline CDR1 and CDR2: SGHRS and YFSETQ. Trimming cost V 2 bases and J 4 bases, with 7 bases left between them. This CDR3 spans 13 amino acids.